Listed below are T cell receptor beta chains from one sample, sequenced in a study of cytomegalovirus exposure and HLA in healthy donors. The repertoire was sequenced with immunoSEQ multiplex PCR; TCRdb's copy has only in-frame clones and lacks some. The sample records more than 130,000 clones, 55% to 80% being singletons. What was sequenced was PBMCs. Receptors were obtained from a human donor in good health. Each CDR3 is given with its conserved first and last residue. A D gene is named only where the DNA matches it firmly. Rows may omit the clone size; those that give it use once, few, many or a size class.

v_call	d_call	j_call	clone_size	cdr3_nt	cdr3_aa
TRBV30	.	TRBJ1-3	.	TGTGCCTGGGCACGGGACTCCAGCTCTGGAAACACCATATATTTT	CAWARDSSSGNTIYF
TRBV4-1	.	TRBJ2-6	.	TGCGCCAGCAGCCAAGATACGGGATCTGGGGCCAACGTCCTGACTTTC	CASSQDTGSGANVLTF
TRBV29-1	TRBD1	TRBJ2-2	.	TGCAGCGCCAGGACAGGGGTGGCCGGGGAGCTGTTTTTT	CSARTGVAGELFF
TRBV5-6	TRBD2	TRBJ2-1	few	TGTGCCAGCAGCTTAATCCCTAGCGGGGGGAGGAATGAGCAGTTCTTC	CASSLIPSGGRNEQFF
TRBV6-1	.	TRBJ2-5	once	TGTGCCAGCAGCGTACAAGGGGTAGAGGAGACCCAGTACTTC	CASSVQGVEETQYF
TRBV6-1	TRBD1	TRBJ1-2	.	TGTGCCAGCAGTAATACCGGGACAGCCTATGGCTACACCTTC	CASSNTGTAYGYTF
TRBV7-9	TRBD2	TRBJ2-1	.	TGTGCCAGCAGCTTGCTAGCGGGGGCCCCCAACAATGAGCAGTTCTTC	CASSLLAGAPNNEQFF
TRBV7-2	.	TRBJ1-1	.	TGTGCCAGCAGCTTAGGTATGGGGCTAGAAGCTTTCTTT	CASSLGMGLEAFF
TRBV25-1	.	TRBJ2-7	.	TGTGCCAGCCGAGGCCGATCGGTCTACGAGCAGTACTTC	CASRGRSVYEQYF
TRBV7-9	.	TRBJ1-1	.	TGTGCCATAAAGCGGGGCCCTGAAGCTTTCTTT	CAIKRGPEAFF
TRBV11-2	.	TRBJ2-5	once	TGTGCCAGCAGCTTAGACAGGGAGACCCAGTACTTC	CASSLDRETQYF
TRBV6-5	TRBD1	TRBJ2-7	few	TGTGCCAGCAGCCGGACAGGAGACTACGAGCAGTACTTC	CASSRTGDYEQYF
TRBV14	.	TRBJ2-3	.	TGTGCCAGCAGCCAACGGAGGCCGACATCAGATACGCAGTATTTT	CASSQRRPTSDTQYF
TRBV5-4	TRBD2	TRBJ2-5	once	TGTGCCAGCAGCTTGGGTCCCAGGGGCGGGGGGGAGACCCAGTACTTC	CASSLGPRGGGETQYF
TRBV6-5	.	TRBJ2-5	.	TGTGCCAGCAGTCGGACTAACCAAGAGACCCAGTACTTC	CASSRTNQETQYF
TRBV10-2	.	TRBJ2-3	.	TGCGCCAGCAGTGAGCGTAGGGGCTATGGAGATACGCAGTATTTT	CASSERRGYGDTQYF
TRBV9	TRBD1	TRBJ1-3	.	TGTGCCAGCAGCGTAGCGACAGGGGGAAACACCATATATTTT	CASSVATGGNTIYF
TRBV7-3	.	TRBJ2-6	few	TGTGCCAGCAGCCCCAGCGGGCCTACCTACTCTGGGGCCAACGTCCTGACTTTC	CASSPSGPTYSGANVLTF
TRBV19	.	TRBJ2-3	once	TGTGCCAGTAGGGAGTCAGATACGCAGTATTTT	CASRESDTQYF
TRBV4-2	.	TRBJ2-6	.	TGTGCCAGCAGCCTCAGATTGGGGGCTTTACTCCTGACTTTC	CASSLRLGALLLTF
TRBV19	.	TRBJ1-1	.	TGTGCCAGTACTGCGAGTTTTGGTGAAGCTTTCTTT	CASTASFGEAFF
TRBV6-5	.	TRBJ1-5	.	TGTGCCAGCAGTTACGCGGGGGGGGGCAATCAGCCCCAGCATTTT	CASSYAGGGNQPQHF
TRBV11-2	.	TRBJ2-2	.	TGTGCCAGCAGCCCCCCTAGCAAGAAGAACACCGGGGAGCTGTTTTTT	CASSPPSKKNTGELFF
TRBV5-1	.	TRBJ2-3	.	TGCGCCAGCAGCTTGTTGAGACAGGAGGATACGCAGTATTTT	CASSLLRQEDTQYF
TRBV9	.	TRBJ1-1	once	TGTGCCAGCAGCGTAGATGGGGCGCTTATGAACACTGAAGCTTTCTTT	CASSVDGALMNTEAFF
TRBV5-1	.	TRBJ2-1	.	TGCGCCAGCAGCTTTCCGGGGGACTTCTTC	CASSFPGDFF
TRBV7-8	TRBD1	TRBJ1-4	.	TGTGCCAGCAGCCAATCGGGACTGAACAGGGGAAAACTGTTTTTT	CASSQSGLNRGKLFF
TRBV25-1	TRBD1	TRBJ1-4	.	TGTGCCAGCAGTTCGGACAGGGACGAAAAACTGTTTTTT	CASSSDRDEKLFF
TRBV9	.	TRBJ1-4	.	TGTGCCAGCAGCGTAGGCGGGGGGAGTAAAGAAAAACTGTTTTTT	CASSVGGGSKEKLFF
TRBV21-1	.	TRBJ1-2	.	TGTGCCAGCAGCAAAGCGCTCAGGGGTGTCTATGGCTACACCTTC	CASSKALRGVYGYTF
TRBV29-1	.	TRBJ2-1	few	TGCAGCGTTGAAGGGAGGGTCGGTGAGCAGTTCTTC	CSVEGRVGEQFF
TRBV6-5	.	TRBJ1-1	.	TGTGCCAGCAGTTCTCGGACATACACTGAAGCTTTCTTT	CASSSRTYTEAFF
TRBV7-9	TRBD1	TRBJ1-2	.	TGTGCCAGCAGTCAAACTGGACAGGCAGCTAACTATGGCTACCCCTTC	CASSQTGQAANYGYPF